The 9 T cell receptor beta chains below come from one sample, sequenced in a study of PD-1 blockade in classical Hodgkin lymphoma (dated by TCRdb to the early 2020s). Library prep was done by the immunoSEQ multiplex PCR assay. The immuneACCESS repertoire file appears here via TCRdb, limited to in-frame rearrangements. These files lack a portion of the clones; in checked studies, under half of the deficit traces to unresolved V genes, and the cause of the others is not known. This sample gives some 17,000 clones in total; 70% to 75% of them show up just once. The top ten constitute roughly 2.5% of the sample. The meaning of the sample's time point label: cycle 4 day 1 (C4D1), after around six weeks of nivolumab. All trial patients had relapsed after autologous stem cell transplantation, with cohorts A, B and C differing in prior brentuximab vedotin exposure. CD4+ T cells were purified from thawed PBMCs by magnetic negative selection with a Miltenyi CD4+ T cell isolation kit.

The material was CD4+ T cells from blood, obtained before the fourth cycle of nivolumab. The receptors derive from a human donor with classical Hodgkin lymphoma.

The chain is built from TRBV7-9 and TRBJ1-2; D is possibly TRBD1 (6 bases). From germline, CDR1 is SEHNR and CDR2 FQNEAQ (reference sequence). V was pared by 5 bases and J by 6 bases, with 22 bases between. The CDR3 is 16 residues long. CDR3 DNA sequence: TGTGCCAGCAGCCCTATGCTGGGAGGGGGAAGGGATGGCTACACCTTC. This encodes CASSPMLGGGRDGYTF.

This clone was found once. This rearrangement joins TRBV2 to TRBJ2-5, with D perhaps TRBD1 (6 bases). Germline CDR1 SNHLY, CDR2 FYNNEI. V lost 5 bases and J lost 5, with 18 bases in between. The CDR3 covers 15 residues. The CDR3 sequence is CASSLEQGRRETQYF. In DNA form, the CDR3 reads TGTGCCAGCAGTCTAGAGCAGGGGCGACGGGAGACCCAGTACTTC.

There are a few counts of this clone. The chain combines TRBV4-1 with TRBJ2-7, with D uncertain. V shed 0 bases and J shed 1 base, with 13 bases lying between them. The CDR3 is 16 residues long. Germline values: CDR1 MGHRA, CDR2 YSYEKL. CDR3 loop: CASSQDSFGRSYEQYF. Written as DNA, the CDR3 is TGCGCCAGCAGCCAAGATTCCTTCGGCAGATCCTACGAGCAGTACTTC.

The chain recombines TRBV2 with TRBJ2-7; no clear D. Germline V gives CDR1 SNHLY, CDR2 FYNNEI. The CDR3 sequence is 14 residues long. The V and J ends lost 2 bases and 6 bases respectively, with 14 bases between them. CDR3 sequence (DNA): TGTGCCAGCAGTGAATTAAGGGCTCTGGGCGAGCAGTACTTC. It is translated as CASSELRALGEQYF.

The gene calls are TRBV27 and TRBJ1-4; no clear D. V lost 3 bases and J lost 11, with 10 bases in between. The CDR3 runs 12 residues. Looked up from germline, CDR1 is MNHEY and CDR2 is SMNVEV (reference sequence). This chain's CDR3 is CASSFIQGKLFF. CDR3 bases: TGTGCCAGCAGTTTTATCCAAGGGAAACTGTTTTTT.

The CDR3 DNA follows: TGTGCCAGCAGCTTGGGGTCGGCTATGAAACTGGAGTACTTC. Amino acid sequence: CASSLGSAMKLEYF. The chain links TRBV7-8 to TRBJ2-7; D not resolved. The CDR3 is made up of 14 amino acids. CDR1 is SGHVS and CDR2 is FQNEAQ in the germline V gene. The V end was cut by 3 bases, the J end by 11 bases, with 20 bases between.

This clone appeared a few times. The gene calls are TRBV19 and TRBJ1-1; D remains ambiguous. CDR3 length: 14 residues. V lost 2 bases and J 3 bases, leaving 10 bases between the germline ends. Germline-derived CDR1 and CDR2 are LNHDA and SQIVND (reference sequence). In nucleotides, the CDR3 is TGTGCCAGTAGTATATTGTTTCAGGACACTGAAGCTTTCTTT. Its translation is CASSILFQDTEAFF.

This sequence joins TRBV6-5 and TRBJ2-1; 9 nucleotides line up with TRBD2. CDR1 and CDR2 from the germline V gene are MNHEY and SVGAGI. J gave up 4 bases and V 3 bases, and 4 bases lay outside the gene matches. The CDR3 is 15 residues long. The CDR3 DNA sequence: TGTGCCAGCAGTTATTCGGCGGGAGGGTACAATGAGCAGTTCTTC. Encoded protein: CASSYSAGGYNEQFF.

V gene TRBV2 combines with J gene TRBJ2-1; 7 bases agree with TRBD1. In germline, CDR1 is SNHLY, CDR2 FYNNEI. The trim removed 4 bases at V and 4 bases at J, leaving 7 bases unmatched. The CDR3 runs 15 residues. CDR3 region: CASSVGQMGYNEQFF. The CDR3 region has the DNA TGTGCCAGCAGTGTGGGACAGATGGGTTACAATGAGCAGTTCTTC.